The clone carrying this T cell receptor (beta chain) has a count of ten or more. The antigen remains undetermined. Ophthalmopathy patients showed a Clinical Activity Score of at least 3, NOSPECS grade of at least 4 and duration under 3 months. Reasons for excluding patients were uncontrolled infection, other autoimmune disease, pregnancy or lactation. V was pared by 3 bases and J by 0 bases, with 9 bases between. Germline V gene data show CDR1 as SGHTA and CDR2 as FQGNSA. The CDR3 length is 16 residues. The data belong to a study of T cells in Graves' hyperthyroidism and ophthalmopathy. Overall study findings and caveats: Progression to ophthalmopathy was predicted a median of approximately 6.4 months early. Blood also contained most expanded thyroid clonotypes above 0.001.

It was RNA transcripts that yielded the amplified TCR beta CDR3 regions. The HTBI set primed first-round TCR CDR3 RT-PCR. TCRdb independently ran MiXCR on the multiplex PCR reads; one entry per CDR3 protein. This sample yields roughly 600,000 distinct CDR3 sequences, of which roughly 15% are seen a single time; roughly an eighth belongs to the top ten. Sequenced input: blood. The V call is TRBV7-2, the J call TRBJ2-6, with D perhaps TRBD1 or TRBD2 (5 bases each). This clonotype was obtained from a woman in her forties or fifties with Graves' ophthalmopathy. For the CDR3, the DNA is TGTGCCAGCAGCTTGGGACCGAGCTCTGGGGCCAACGTCCTGACTTTC. Its protein is CASSLGPSSGANVLTF.